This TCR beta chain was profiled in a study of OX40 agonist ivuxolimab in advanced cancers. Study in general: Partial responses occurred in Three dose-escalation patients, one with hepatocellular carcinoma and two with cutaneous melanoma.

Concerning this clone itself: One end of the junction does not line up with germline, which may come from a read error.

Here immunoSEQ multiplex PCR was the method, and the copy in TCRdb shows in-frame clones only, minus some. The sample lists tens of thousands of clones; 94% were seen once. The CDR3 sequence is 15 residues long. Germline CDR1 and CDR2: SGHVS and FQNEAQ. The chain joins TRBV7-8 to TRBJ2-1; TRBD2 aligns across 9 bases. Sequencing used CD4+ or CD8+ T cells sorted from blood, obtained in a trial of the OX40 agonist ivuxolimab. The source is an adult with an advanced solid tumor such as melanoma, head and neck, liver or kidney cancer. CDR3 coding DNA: TGTGCCAGCAGCCTAGCGGGGAGCTCCTACAATGAGCAGTTCTTC. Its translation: CASSLAGSSYNEQFF.